These T cell receptor beta chains were read from a single sample in a study of CD8+CD57+ T cells in acquired aplastic anemia. Each CDR3 protein is one row after TCRdb ran MiXCR on the reads. This table has about 270,000 distinct CDR3 sequences, roughly half appearing once. The source material was sorted CD4+, CD8+, or CD8+CD57+ T cells (not recorded which) from PBMCs. Source of these receptors: a human donor with severe aplastic anemia or a healthy control (not recorded which). CDR3s include the opening cysteine and the closing phenylalanine or tryptophan. A D gene is named only where the DNA matches it firmly. Clone size is not always given. Where it is, it says once, few, many or a class for expanded clones.

d_gene	v_gene	j_gene	abundance	CDR3aa	CDR3nt
.	TRBV24-1	TRBJ1-2	.	CATSSRVETYGYTF	TGTGCCACCAGCTCCAGGGTTGAAACCTATGGCTACACCTTC
.	TRBV7-2	TRBJ2-3	.	CASSSTWDSRDTQYF	TGTGCCAGCAGCTCCACCTGGGACTCCAGGGATACGCAGTATTTT
.	TRBV24-1	TRBJ1-1	.	CATSDFPNTEAFF	TGTGCCACCAGTGATTTCCCAAACACTGAAGCTTTCTTT
.	TRBV10-3	TRBJ2-3	.	CAISQGTDTQYF	TGTGCCATCAGTCAGGGCACGGATACGCAGTATTTT
.	TRBV24-1	TRBJ2-7	.	CATSDVGQPYEQYF	TGTGCCACCAGTGACGTGGGCCAACCCTACGAGCAGTACTTC
TRBD2	TRBV20-1	TRBJ2-7	.	CSAPSSGGYEQYF	TGCAGTGCTCCGAGTAGCGGGGGCTACGAGCAGTACTTC
.	TRBV9	TRBJ1-1	.	CASSKPQGIGTEAFF	TGTGCCAGCAGCAAGCCCCAGGGTATAGGCACTGAAGCTTTCTTT
.	TRBV2	TRBJ1-2	.	CASFRLANYGYTF	TGTGCCAGCTTCAGGTTAGCTAACTATGGCTACACCTTC
TRBD1	TRBV12-3/TRBV12-4	TRBJ2-1	.	CASIPGQGIHNEQFF	TGTGCCAGCATACCCGGACAGGGTATCCACAATGAGCAGTTCTTC
TRBD1	TRBV6-1	TRBJ1-5	many	CASSEAGGRNQPQHF	TGTGCCAGCAGTGAAGCAGGGGGCAGGAATCAGCCCCAGCATTTT
TRBD1	TRBV5-1	TRBJ1-1	.	CASSLAGNGTGGFEAFF	TGCGCCAGCAGCCTCGCGGGGAACGGGACAGGGGGTTTTGAAGCTTTCTTT
TRBD1	TRBV7-2	TRBJ2-5	.	CASSPARGQGSETQYF	TGTGCCAGCAGCCCCGCTCGGGGACAGGGGTCGGAGACCCAGTACTTC
TRBD1	TRBV20-1	TRBJ2-7	.	CSARGTGGAYEQYF	TGCAGTGCTAGAGGGACAGGGGGCGCGTACGAGCAGTACTTC
.	TRBV6-1	TRBJ2-1	.	CASSEMDWYNEQFF	TGTGCCAGCAGTGAGATGGACTGGTACAATGAGCAGTTCTTC
.	TRBV2	TRBJ2-3	.	CASSVWGKSTDTQYF	TGTGCCAGCAGTGTTTGGGGGAAAAGCACAGATACGCAGTATTTT
TRBD1	TRBV12-3/TRBV12-4	TRBJ2-7	.	CASSSDRGPEQYF	TGTGCCAGCAGTTCCGACAGGGGGCCTGAGCAGTACTTC
.	TRBV5-5	TRBJ1-1	few	CASSLWDVEAFF	TGTGCCAGCAGCTTGTGGGACGTTGAAGCTTTCTTT
.	TRBV7-2	TRBJ2-5	.	CASSRGPAGPGTGETQYF	TGTGCCAGCAGCCGGGGGCCAGCGGGACCGGGAACGGGAGAGACCCAGTACTTC
.	TRBV13	TRBJ1-6	many	CASSLGGLSYNSPLHF	TGTGCCAGCAGCTTGGGAGGGCTCTCCTATAATTCACCCCTCCACTTT
.	TRBV7-3	TRBJ2-7	once	CASSRTTGGTTTYEQYF	TGTGCCAGCAGCCGGACAACCGGGGGCACAACAACCTACGAGCAGTACTTC
.	TRBV5-1	TRBJ1-5	.	CASSPGRDNQPQHF	TGCGCCAGTTCGCCGGGACGGGACAATCAGCCCCAGCATTTT
.	TRBV2	TRBJ2-4	many	CASKSRQVTRAKNIQYF	TGTGCCAGCAAATCCCGACAGGTGACACGTGCCAAAAACATTCAGTACTTC
.	TRBV20-1	TRBJ2-7	.	CSASGLVLSAVYEQYF	TGCAGTGCTAGTGGTTTGGTACTCTCAGCTGTCTACGAGCAGTACTTC
TRBD2	TRBV6-1	TRBJ2-3	many	CASSATSGGAFRTQYF	TGTGCCAGCAGCGCTACTAGCGGGGGGGCCTTTCGCACGCAGTATTTT
TRBD2	TRBV4-2	TRBJ2-1	many	CASSQDQERGGLHEQFF	TGTGCCAGCAGCCAAGATCAGGAGCGGGGGGGCCTCCATGAGCAGTTCTTC
TRBD1	TRBV7-9	TRBJ2-3	.	CASSLAQGSTDTQYF	TGTGCCAGCAGCTTAGCACAGGGGAGCACAGATACGCAGTATTTT
TRBD2	TRBV7-2	TRBJ2-5	many	CASSLGRRLAGGEETQYF	TGTGCCAGCAGCTTAGGTCGTCGACTAGCGGGGGGGGAAGAGACCCAGTACTTC
.	TRBV20-1	TRBJ1-5	.	CSASLTNQPQHF	TGCAGTGCTAGCCTTACTAATCAGCCCCAGCATTTT
.	TRBV15	TRBJ2-7	.	CATSASVGYEQYF	TGTGCCACCAGCGCGTCTGTGGGGTACGAGCAGTACTTC
TRBD2	TRBV20-1	TRBJ2-1	.	CSLGGAINEQFF	TGCAGTCTCGGGGGGGCCATCAATGAGCAGTTCTTC
.	TRBV9	TRBJ2-7	few	CASSVRQGGDEQYF	TGTGCCAGCAGCGTAAGGCAGGGGGGCGACGAGCAGTACTTC
.	TRBV7-6	TRBJ2-3	.	CASSLESAITDTQYF	TGTGCTAGCAGCTTAGAATCGGCCATCACAGATACGCAGTATTTT
.	TRBV7-9	TRBJ1-1	many	CASSPEYTEAFF	TGTGCCAGCAGCCCTGAATACACTGAAGCTTTCTTT
.	TRBV12-3/TRBV12-4	TRBJ1-1	.	CASSLGIGGLGTEAFF	TGTGCCAGCAGTTTAGGTATTGGGGGGCTCGGAACTGAAGCTTTCTTT
TRBD1	TRBV20-1	TRBJ1-1	.	CSTKGAVNAEAFF	TGCAGCACAAAGGGGGCGGTCAACGCTGAAGCTTTCTTT
.	TRBV24-1	TRBJ1-5	.	CASVSLTQPQHF	TGTGCTAGCGTCAGCTTGACTCAGCCCCAGCATTTT
.	TRBV7-8	TRBJ2-6	.	CASSLSRPSGANVLTF	TGTGCCAGCAGCTTAAGTAGACCCTCTGGGGCCAACGTCCTGACTTTC
.	TRBV7-2	TRBJ2-7	.	CASSSLQGEAPYF	TGTGCCAGCAGTTCACTACAGGGAGAGGCTCCGTACTTC
TRBD1	TRBV7-9	TRBJ1-2	.	CASSDTGGQRTESYTF	TGTGCCAGCAGCGACACGGGGGGACAGCGGACTGAGAGCTACACCTTC
TRBD2	TRBV20-1	TRBJ2-5	.	CSARLADEWETQYF	TGCAGTGCTAGGCTAGCGGATGAATGGGAGACCCAGTACTTC
.	TRBV7-4	TRBJ1-3	.	CASSIDRRRTPYGNTIYF	TGTGCCAGCAGCATAGACAGGCGCAGGACTCCTTATGGAAACACCATATATTTT
.	TRBV7-8	TRBJ2-3	few	CASSFRGMSTDTQYF	TGTGCCAGCAGCTTTCGGGGGATGAGCACAGATACGCAGTATTTT
TRBD1	TRBV6-5	TRBJ1-5	.	CASSPRSGEGANQPQHF	TGTGCCAGCAGCCCCAGGTCCGGGGAGGGGGCCAACCAGCCCCAGCATTTT
.	TRBV7-2	TRBJ1-2	.	CASSLARTETLNYGYTF	TGTGCCAGCAGCTTAGCGCGGACAGAAACCCTTAACTATGGCTACACCTTC
.	TRBV24-1	TRBJ2-5	.	CATSDPMDREGETQYF	TGTGCCACCAGTGACCCTATGGACAGGGAGGGTGAGACCCAGTACTTC
.	TRBV20-1	TRBJ2-7	.	CSASRPQGGSYEQYF	TGCAGTGCTAGTCGCCCCCAAGGGGGCTCCTACGAGCAGTACTTC
.	TRBV7-3	TRBJ2-5	many	CASSATVQETQYF	TGTGCCAGCAGCGCGACTGTCCAAGAGACCCAGTACTTC
TRBD1	TRBV20-1	TRBJ2-7	.	CGASPMRGTGAYEQYF	TGCGGTGCTAGTCCGATGCGTGGGACAGGGGCCTACGAGCAGTACTTC